The rows below give T cell receptor beta chains drawn from one sample of a study of identical twins. A single record per CDR3 protein comes from TCRdb applying MiXCR to the 5' RACE reads. The repertoire holds 1.5 million to 2 million distinct CDR3 sequences, with under 35% as singletons. The specimen sequenced was cord blood. The receptors come from a newborn girl in good health. CDR3s include the opening cysteine and the closing phenylalanine or tryptophan. D genes are given only for firm matches. For some rows the clone size is stated as once, few or many, or as a class when expanded; others skip it.

j_gene	abundance	v_gene	d_gene	CDR3aa	CDR3nt
TRBJ2-7	NA	TRBV12-3/TRBV12-4	NA	CASSRDRFFLYEQYF	TGTGCCAGCAGCCGTGACAGGTTTTTTCTCTACGAGCAGTACTTC
TRBJ2-5	few	TRBV10-3	NA	CAISVEQGQETQYF	TGTGCCATCAGTGTGGAACAGGGCCAAGAGACCCAGTACTTC
TRBJ2-7	few	TRBV20-1	TRBD2	CSSMTSGGTRTEQYF	TGCAGCTCGATGACTAGCGGGGGGACGAGAACCGAGCAGTACTTC
TRBJ2-3	NA	TRBV6-5	TRBD2	CASSYSVGTSGGGDTQYF	TGTGCCAGCAGTTACTCGGTCGGGACTAGCGGGGGGGGAGATACGCAGTATTTT
TRBJ1-4	NA	TRBV20-1	NA	CSARDLGGPEDEKLFF	TGCAGTGCTAGAGATCTGGGAGGGCCGGAGGATGAAAAACTGTTTTTT
TRBJ1-2	few	TRBV10-2	NA	CASRDIIAGGYTF	TGCGCCAGCCGGGACATCATTGCGGGTGGCTACACCTTC
TRBJ1-1	NA	TRBV5-1	NA	CASSLEIGRSEAFF	TGCGCCAGCAGCTTGGAAATCGGCCGTTCTGAAGCTTTCTTT
TRBJ1-2	many	TRBV27	TRBD1	CASSLQDRGFYGYTF	TGTGCCAGCAGTTTGCAGGACAGGGGGTTCTATGGCTACACCTTC
TRBJ2-6	NA	TRBV27	NA	CASSLSSGPPSGANVLTF	TGTGCCAGCAGTTTATCGTCGGGCCCTCCCTCTGGGGCCAACGTCCTGACTTTC
TRBJ2-3	NA	TRBV7-9	NA	CASCGTDTQYF	TGTGCCAGCTGTGGGACAGATACGCAGTATTTT
TRBJ1-1	NA	TRBV10-3	NA	CAISGIENTEAFF	TGTGCCATCAGTGGGATAGAGAACACTGAAGCTTTCTTT
TRBJ1-1	few	TRBV10-3	TRBD1	CAISEWGQGNTEAFF	TGTGCCATCAGTGAGTGGGGACAGGGGAACACTGAAGCTTTCTTT
TRBJ1-5	NA	TRBV28	NA	CASSQSRQPQHF	TGTGCCAGCAGTCAGTCCAGGCAGCCCCAGCATTTT
TRBJ1-2	few	TRBV21-1	NA	CASREDSYGYTF	TGTGCCAGCAGGGAGGACAGCTATGGCTACACCTTC
TRBJ1-3	few	TRBV4-2	TRBD1	CASRPGTGTNTIYF	TGTGCCAGCAGACCCGGGACAGGGACAAACACCATATATTTT
TRBJ2-1	NA	TRBV7-9	NA	CASSLSPLLSGYNEQFF	TGTGCCAGCAGCTTATCGCCCCTACTGAGCGGCTACAATGAGCAGTTCTTC
TRBJ2-1	few	TRBV6-5	NA	CASSYRAWGEQFF	TGTGCCAGCAGTTATCGGGCTTGGGGTGAGCAGTTCTTC
TRBJ2-1	NA	TRBV10-3	NA	CAISETGFTEQFF	TGTGCCATCAGCGAAACAGGGTTTACTGAGCAGTTCTTC
TRBJ2-3	NA	TRBV7-2	NA	CASSLAKVDTQYF	TGTGCCAGCAGCTTAGCGAAGGTGGATACGCAGTATTTT
TRBJ2-1	NA	TRBV20-1	NA	CSAREAANEQFF	TGCAGTGCTAGAGAGGCGGCCAATGAGCAGTTCTTC
TRBJ2-7	NA	TRBV3-1	TRBD2	CASTPLTSGSYNEQYF	TGTGCCAGCACACCACTGACTAGCGGGAGTTACAATGAGCAGTACTTC
TRBJ2-4	NA	TRBV12-5	NA	CASGSSSQGREQYF	TGTGCTAGTGGTTCCTCCTCACAGGGCCGAGAGCAGTACTTC
TRBJ2-1	NA	TRBV20-1	NA	CSARGPKVEQFF	TGCAGTGCTAGAGGACCGAAAGTGGAGCAGTTCTTC
TRBJ1-2	many	TRBV27	NA	CASSLRFRGRNYGYTF	TGTGCCAGCAGTTTAAGGTTCCGGGGGAGGAACTATGGCTACACCTTC
TRBJ1-5	NA	TRBV6-6	TRBD1	CASRRQGDNQPQHF	TGTGCCAGCAGACGACAGGGGGACAATCAGCCCCAGCATTTT
TRBJ1-5	NA	TRBV20-1	NA	CSAPGRQGNQPQHF	TGCAGTGCCCCTGGACGACAGGGCAATCAGCCCCAGCATTTT
TRBJ1-6	NA	TRBV27	NA	CASSSTENYNSPLHF	TGTGCCAGCAGTTCGACCGAAAACTATAATTCACCCCTCCACTTT
TRBJ2-3	NA	TRBV2	NA	CASGGYSDTQYF	TGTGCCAGCGGGGGCTACTCAGATACGCAGTATTTT
TRBJ2-4	NA	TRBV29-1	TRBD1	CSVLRDRGLVGTKNIQYF	TGCAGCGTGCTCCGGGACAGGGGGCTTGTCGGGACCAAAAACATTCAGTACTTC
TRBJ2-1	NA	TRBV9	TRBD2	CASSTKRTSGIPSYNEQFF	TGTGCCAGCAGCACCAAGCGGACTAGCGGGATCCCTTCCTACAATGAGCAGTTCTTC